Below, 28 T cell receptor beta chains from the same sample are listed, as sequenced in a study of CD8 T cells in ankylosing spondylitis (dated by TCRdb to about 2017). The library was built by means of 5' RACE. This sample was sequenced with an Illumina HiSeq 2500. In TCRdb, the public reads were trimmed at Q25 with fastp and aligned with MiXCR, with productive beta chains retained. Here each entry gathers all rows of one CDR3 protein and keeps the most common genes and DNA. The sample includes under 35,000 distinct CDR3 sequences, with roughly 7.9% observed a single time. Of the sample, roughly a tenth is held by the ten largest clones. The sample consisted of blood, either unsorted or a sorted T cell fraction (not recorded which). Receptors originate from a male donor with ankylosing spondylitis or in good health (not recorded which).

This sequence joins TRBV4-1 and TRBJ2-2; D is unclear. This CDR3 is built from 13 residues. The germline V gene has CDR1 MGHRA and CDR2 YSYEKL. Trimming took 4 bases from V and 7 from J, leaving 10 bases between them. This chain's CDR3 is CASSLGRVGELFF. CDR3 DNA sequence: TGCGCCAGCAGCCTAGGAAGAGTCGGGGAGCTGTTTTTT.

By proportion, this clonotype is medium-sized. The genes are TRBV4-1 and TRBJ1-5; D gene uncertain. The CDR3 has 13 amino acids. From germline, CDR1 is MGHRA and CDR2 YSYEKL. Trimming stripped 3 bases from V and 6 bases from J, with 9 bases between. The CDR3 coding sequence is TGCGCCAGCAGCCAGGAGCAAGGTCAGCCCCAGCATTTT. This gives the protein CASSQEQGQPQHF.

This clonotype was counted at least ten times. The chain is built from TRBV6-1 and TRBJ2-5; 7 bases match TRBD1. The V segment lost 3 bases and the J segment 7 bases; nucleotides outside the gene matches: 8. Germline V gene lookup returns CDR1 MNHNS and CDR2 SASEGT. This CDR3 region has 14 residues. DNA of the CDR3: TGTGCCAGCAGTGATCCCGGGACAGCCAGGACCCAGTACTTC. This sequence encodes CASSDPGTARTQYF.

This clonotype was observed a few times. The V and J genes are TRBV20-1 and TRBJ1-5, with 11 bases lining up with TRBD1. The CDR3 spans 15 residues. Germline assignment: CDR1 DFQATT and CDR2 SNEGSKA (reference sequence). V was pared by 3 bases and J by 4 bases, with 5 bases of the junction left unmatched. Here the CDR3 DNA reads TGCAGTGCTAGGGACCGGGACAGGGGGAATCAGCCCCAGCATTTT. It codes for CSARDRDRGNQPQHF.

In its sample, this clonotype was seen many times. The final CDR3 position lacks the conserved phenylalanine or tryptophan, pointing to a likely read error. The DNA is left out, because the CDR3 cannot be placed on it with certainty; the CDR3 is given as TCRdb lists it. This chain's CDR3 is CASSKNASIL. The chain couples TRBV5-1 to TRBJ2-7. Termini included, the CDR3 measures 10 amino acids. CDR1 is SGHRS, CDR2 YFSETQ, per germline.

This clonotype was seen at least ten times. V usage is TRBV3-1 and J usage is TRBJ2-1; possible D gene TRBD1, 6 bases. The ends were cut back, 0 bases at V and 9 bases at J, with 18 bases in the middle. The CDR3 runs 16 residues. CDR1 and CDR2 (germline): LGHDT, YNNKEL (reference sequence). The CDR3 nucleotides read TGTGCCAGCAGCCAAGATATCCGGGGCAGGGGTAGTGAGCAGTTCTTC. Translated, it gives CASSQDIRGRGSEQFF.

Many counts were recorded for this clonotype. The chain is built from TRBV28 and TRBJ2-3, with D perhaps TRBD2 (6 bases). The CDR3 has 15 residues. Germline V gene data show CDR1 as MDHEN and CDR2 as SYDVKM. Trimming pared 5 bases from V and 6 bases from J, leaving 18 bases between. The CDR3 is CASSPIQQGGDTQYF. The CDR3, as DNA: TGTGCCAGCAGTCCGATCCAGCAGGGAGGCGATACGCAGTATTTT.

The table lists this clonotype with many counts. This sequence joins TRBV29-1 and TRBJ1-5; D gene uncertain. Trimming left V 5 bases short and J 0 bases short, with 5 bases between. Germline CDR1 reads SQVTM; CDR2 reads ANQGSEA. CDR3 length: 12 residues. This CDR3 reads CSVQDSNQPQHF. The CDR3 DNA sequence: TGCAGCGTTCAGGATAGCAATCAGCCCCAGCATTTT.

There are a few counts of this clonotype. The rearrangement links TRBV5-1 to TRBJ2-5; 14 positions agree with TRBD2. Germline lookup yields CDR1 SGHRS and CDR2 YFSETQ. This CDR3 is built from 17 residues. Trimming took 0 bases from V and 4 from J; bases not matched to a gene: 5. The CDR3 DNA reads TGCGCCAGCAGCTTGGGACTAGCGGGAGGGCCGGGAGAGACCCAGTACTTC. Amino acid sequence: CASSLGLAGGPGETQYF.

This clonotype was counted between two and nine times. A much larger clone differs by one base, so this may be a read error. This chain connects TRBV20-1 to TRBJ1-1; D is ambiguous. The CDR3 consists of 17 residues. Looked up from germline, CDR1 is DFQATT and CDR2 is SNEGSKA (reference sequence). CDR3 in DNA: TGCTGTGCTAGTAGTATGAGGCCTTTTGACTCGAACACTGAAGCTTTCTTT. Amino acid sequence: CCASSMRPFDSNTEAFF.

At least ten counts were recorded for this clonotype. The CDR3 DNA sequence: TGTGCCAGCAGTGCCGTTGACGCAACTAATGAAAAACTGTTTTTT. Translating gives CASSAVDATNEKLFF. The chain couples TRBV6-1 to TRBJ1-4; the D is unclear. Trimming left V 4 bases short and J 0 bases short, with 9 bases between. Germline CDR1 and CDR2: MNHNS and SASEGT. The CDR3 contains 15 residues.

The CDR3 sequence is CASSLHAPGTDTQYF. The CDR3 region has the DNA TGTGCCAGCAGCTTACACGCCCCCGGCACAGATACGCAGTATTTT. The gene calls are TRBV7-2 and TRBJ2-3; no clear D gene. The V and J ends lost 2 bases and 1 base respectively, with 10 bases between them. CDR1 is SGHTA, CDR2 FQGNSA, per germline. CDR3 size: 15 residues.

This clonotype showed up many times. The rearrangement joins TRBV29-1 to TRBJ2-1; 13 bases map to TRBD2. CDR3 length equals 13 residues. Germline CDR1 SQVTM, CDR2 ANQGSEA. Trimming removed 3 bases from V and 9 bases from J; junction bases left unmatched: 2. CDR3 DNA sequence: TGCAGCGTTGATACTAGCGGGAGGGGTGAGCAGTTCTTC. It is translated as CSVDTSGRGEQFF.

The sample holds many counts of this clonotype. The chain carries TRBV5-6 and TRBJ2-2; no firm D call. The germline gives CDR1 SGHDT, CDR2 YYEEEE. The length of the CDR3 is 13 residues. Trimming stripped 0 bases from V and 7 bases from J, with 7 bases between. CDR3 coding DNA: TGTGCCAGCAGCTTGGTGGTTAGCGGGGAGCTGTTTTTT. Its protein is CASSLVVSGELFF.

The sample holds one count of this clonotype. The rearrangement links TRBV4-2 to TRBJ2-3, with a weak D call TRBD1 (6 bases). Germline values: CDR1 LGHNA, CDR2 YNFKEQ. V lost 4 bases and J lost 8, with 16 bases in between. The CDR3 spans 14 residues. The CDR3 DNA reads TGTGCCAGCAGCCCTGGGCTCCCCAGGGGTACGCAGTATTTT. This translates into CASSPGLPRGTQYF.

V usage is TRBV4-1 and J usage is TRBJ1-2; D call uncertain. CDR3 length equals 14 residues. Trimming took off 3 bases at V and 0 bases at J, with 8 bases between the two ends. The germline gives CDR1 MGHRA, CDR2 YSYEKL. CDR3 sequence: CASSHERANYGYTF. The CDR3 nucleotides read TGCGCCAGCAGCCACGAAAGGGCTAACTATGGCTACACCTTC.

In this sample, this clonotype turned up a few times. The rearrangement links TRBV7-2 to TRBJ2-1; no clear D. The CDR3 extends over 14 amino acids. CDR1 and CDR2 from the germline V gene are SGHTA and FQGNSA. Trimming shortened V by 5 bases and J by 5 bases, and 13 bases separated the two germline ends. CDR3 residues: CASSPPRPNNEQFF. The CDR3 DNA reads TGTGCCAGCAGCCCCCCCCGACCTAACAATGAGCAGTTCTTC.

This clonotype came up many times. J is TRBJ2-6 and V is TRBV4-2; D not resolved. The V gene's germline CDR1 is LGHNA and CDR2 YNFKEQ. This CDR3 contains 16 residues. The ends were cut back, 0 bases at V and 0 bases at J, with 6 bases in the middle. The CDR3 coding sequence is TGTGCCAGCAGCCAAGAGGTCCGCTCTGGGGCCAACGTCCTGACTTTC. It translates to CASSQEVRSGANVLTF.

The chain combines TRBV7-9 with TRBJ1-1; D gene ambiguous. Germline CDR1 and CDR2: SEHNR and FQNEAQ (reference sequence). The CDR3 runs to 16 residues. Trimming removed 5 bases from V and 1 base from J, with 17 bases in between. DNA for the CDR3: TGTGCCAGCAGCCAAAAAACGGGGATAAAGAACACTGAAGCTTTCTTT. It encodes CASSQKTGIKNTEAFF.

This clonotype was picked up many times. The chain carries TRBV5-6 and TRBJ2-5; D is unresolved. The V gene lost 2 bases and the J gene lost 4 bases, with 12 bases spanning the gap. This CDR3 is built from 14 residues. The germline V gene encodes CDR1 SGHDT and CDR2 YYEEEE. The CDR3 loop reads CASSFRWSGETQYF. Written as DNA, the CDR3 is TGTGCCAGCAGCTTCCGGTGGAGTGGAGAGACCCAGTACTTC.

This clonotype appeared many times. The chain links TRBV20-1 to TRBJ2-3, with 8 bases that match TRBD2. V shed 3 bases and J 0 bases; nucleotides not matched to a gene: 5. The CDR3 length is 15 residues. In germline, CDR1 is DFQATT, CDR2 SNEGSKA (reference sequence). The CDR3 loop is CSASVRGASTDTQYF. The CDR3 coding sequence is TGCAGTGCTAGTGTGCGGGGGGCTAGCACAGATACGCAGTATTTT.

The J gene is TRBJ2-3, the V gene TRBV20-1; 12 nucleotides align to TRBD2. CDR3 length equals 16 residues. With V trimmed by 2 bases and J by 5 bases, 8 bases remained unmatched. CDR1 is DFQATT, CDR2 SNEGSKA, per germline (reference sequence). The CDR3 protein is CSARPSSGRAGDTQYF. For the CDR3, the DNA is TGCAGTGCTAGACCCTCTAGCGGGAGGGCCGGAGATACGCAGTATTTT.

This clonotype has at least ten counts. The chain joins TRBV6-4 to TRBJ2-2; D possibly corresponds to TRBD2 (5 bases). Trimming pared 6 bases from V and 6 bases from J, leaving 14 bases between. The CDR3 is made up of 14 amino acids. Germline loops: CDR1 MRHNA, CDR2 SNTAGT. The CDR3 DNA reads TGTGCCAGCAGGACGGGAATGGATTCCGGGGAGCTGTTTTTT. This translates into CASRTGMDSGELFF.

There are many counts of this clonotype. The chain recombines TRBV29-1 with TRBJ1-2; D perhaps matches TRBD1 (5 bases). CDR3 length: 12 residues. The V end was cut by 6 bases, the J end by 2 bases, with 10 bases between. CDR1 and CDR2 (germline): SQVTM, ANQGSEA. CDR3 nucleotide sequence: TGCAGCGTCACGGGACGGAACTATGGCTACACCTTC. Translated, it gives CSVTGRNYGYTF.

This clonotype was found many times. This chain uses TRBV18 with TRBJ2-4; TRBD1 matches at 8 bases. The J segment lost 8 bases and the V segment lost 0 bases, leaving 3 bases of the junction unmatched. This CDR3 spans 14 amino acids. Germline V gene sequence: CDR1 KGHSH, CDR2 LQKENI. CDR3 amino acids: CASSPPDRADIQYF. CDR3 bases: TGTGCCAGCTCACCACCGGACAGGGCGGACATTCAGTACTTC.

This clonotype was seen many times. This chain joins TRBV20-1 and TRBJ2-2, with TRBD2 matching over 14 bases. V trimming: 0 bases; J trimming: 5 bases; junction bases outside the gene matches: 8. The CDR3 loop spans 18 amino acids. Germline V gives CDR1 DFQATT, CDR2 SNEGSKA (reference sequence). CDR3 in amino acids: CSARDLVGTSGSTGELFF. CDR3 coding DNA: TGCAGTGCTAGAGATTTAGTAGGGACTAGCGGGAGTACCGGGGAGCTGTTTTTT.

This clonotype was recorded at least ten times. This chain joins TRBV12-3 or TRBV12-4 and TRBJ2-1, with TRBD2 identical over 10 bases. The CDR3 spans 14 residues. V dropped 6 bases and J dropped 4; count of bases not matched to a gene: 3. CDR3 nucleotides: TGTGCCAGCAGAAATAGCGGGAGGTACAATGAGCAGTTCTTC. This sequence encodes CASRNSGRYNEQFF.

This clonotype was seen repeatedly, ten times or more. The chain has TRBV6-1 and TRBJ1-2; D is undetermined. CDR3 length equals 13 residues. Trimming stripped 6 bases from V and 5 bases from J, with 13 bases between. Germline V gene sequence: CDR1 MNHNS, CDR2 SASEGT. The CDR3 is CASSPRRGYGYTF. CDR3 sequence (DNA): TGTGCCAGCAGCCCCAGGCGAGGGTATGGCTACACCTTC.